A single sample gave rise to the 27 T cell receptor beta chains below, sequenced in a study of T-cell reconstitution after alpha-beta-depleted transplantation in children (dated by TCRdb to 2016 to 2017). Libraries were prepared through PCR. The data were produced on an Illumina HiSeq 2500. To normalize quantification of the TCRbeta repertoire, the TCR libraries were built with molecular barcoding that relied on unique molecular identifiers. The public reads were reprocessed in TCRdb via fastp at Q25 and MiXCR, keeping in-frame beta chains. Identical CDR3 proteins give one entry, which carries the most common genes and DNA. The sample table contains some 490,000 distinct CDR3 sequences; only one count was recorded for roughly an eighth of them. Over 5.5% of the sample is held by the ten biggest clonotypes. The material sequenced was PBMCs from the stem cell graft donor, taken from the stem cell graft. The origin of the receptors is a human donor who donated a stem cell graft to a child with combined immunodeficiency.

This chain uses TRBV7-9 with TRBJ2-3; the D gene is possibly TRBD2 (6 bases). The germline V gene encodes CDR1 SEHNR and CDR2 FQNEAQ (reference sequence). The CDR3 is 13 amino acids. Trimming pared 7 bases from V and 6 bases from J, leaving 14 bases between. The DNA of the CDR3 is TGTGCCAGCACCCACCTGGCGGGGGATACGCAGTATTTT. Protein sequence: CASTHLAGDTQYF.

This clonotype has more than one count but fewer than ten. The chain links TRBV7-2 to TRBJ2-3; D gene uncertain. CDR1 and CDR2 (germline): SGHTA, FQGNSA. CDR3 length: 16 residues. Trimming removed 2 bases at V and 2 bases at J, with 14 bases between. CDR3 in DNA: TGTGCCAGCAGCTTACAACTCAACAGACTCACAGATACGCAGTATTTT. Residues: CASSLQLNRLTDTQYF.

This clonotype was recorded at least ten times. The chain joins TRBV6-2 or TRBV6-3 to TRBJ2-6; TRBD1 matches at 7 bases. CDR3 length: 15 residues. Germline V gives CDR1 MNHEY, CDR2 SVGEGT. Unmatched junction bases numbered 2, after V lost 4 bases and J lost 2 bases. The CDR3 DNA reads as TGTGCCAGCAGTTTGACAGGGACTGGGGCCAACGTCCTGACTTTC. Its translation: CASSLTGTGANVLTF.

The chain recombines TRBV6-2 or TRBV6-3 with TRBJ2-1; 7 nucleotides align to TRBD2. The germline V gene encodes CDR1 MNHEY and CDR2 SVGEGT. This CDR3 is built from 17 residues. The V and J ends lost 0 bases and 8 bases, in that order; junction bases with no gene match: 13. This CDR3 reads CASSYSGRGGRLDEQFF. CDR3 nucleotide sequence: TGTGCCAGCAGTTACTCGGGGCGTGGCGGGAGACTCGATGAGCAGTTCTTC.

This clonotype has at least ten counts. The chain joins TRBV7-9 to TRBJ1-1, with D unresolved. CDR1 and CDR2 from the germline V gene are SEHNR and FQNEAQ (reference sequence). The length of the CDR3 is 13 residues. The V end was cut by 2 bases, the J end by 7 bases, with 11 bases between. The CDR3: CASSLSDYLEAFF. CDR3 bases: TGTGCCAGCAGCTTATCAGACTACCTTGAAGCTTTCTTT.

This chain links TRBV5-1 with TRBJ2-7, with 12 bases lining up with TRBD2. The length of the CDR3 is 16 residues. J gave up 1 base and V 3 bases, and 5 bases lay outside the gene matches. From germline, CDR1 is SGHRS and CDR2 YFSETQ. As DNA, the CDR3 is TGCGCCAGCAGCTCCCCTAGCGGGGGGGCTTCCTACGAGCAGTACTTC. Translated, it gives CASSSPSGGASYEQYF.

This clonotype was observed a handful of times. The rearrangement links TRBV6-6 to TRBJ2-1, with unresolved D. This CDR3 spans 12 amino acids. Germline CDR1 is MNHNY and CDR2 is SVGAGI (reference sequence). V was trimmed by 7 bases and J by 5 bases, leaving 9 bases between them. CDR3 sequence reads: CASTYTDNEQFF. CDR3 DNA sequence: TGTGCCAGCACCTACACCGACAATGAGCAGTTCTTC.

This clonotype occurred many times. This sequence joins TRBV6-4 and TRBJ2-3, with a possible D match to TRBD2 (6 bases). Germline V CDR1 and CDR2: MRHNA, SNTAGT. The CDR3 runs 15 residues. Between the trimmed V and J ends, which lost 3 bases and 5 bases, there was a span of 15 bases. The CDR3 loop reads CASSETGVGIDTQYF. The DNA of the CDR3 is TGTGCCAGCAGTGAGACGGGAGTCGGAATAGATACGCAGTATTTT.

The chain joins TRBV12-3 or TRBV12-4 to TRBJ1-2; 8 bases agree with TRBD1. This CDR3 region has 14 residues. J lost 4 bases, V lost 5 bases, and 6 bases had no gene match. CDR3 amino acids: CASSRQGAVYGYTF. DNA of the CDR3: TGTGCCAGCAGTCGTCAGGGGGCCGTCTATGGCTACACCTTC.

Many counts were recorded for this clonotype. The CDR3 DNA reads as TGTGCCAGCAGCCCCGACCGCGTCAGCTACAATGAGCAGTTCTTC. This gives the protein CASSPDRVSYNEQFF. The chain is built from TRBV18 and TRBJ2-1; unclear D gene. From germline, CDR1 is KGHSH and CDR2 LQKENI. The CDR3 runs to 15 residues. V was pared by 8 bases and J by 3 bases, with 17 bases between.

The chain joins TRBV2 to TRBJ2-1; 11 bases agree with TRBD2. The CDR3 totals 13 residues. With V trimmed by 9 bases and J by 5 bases, 3 bases remained unmatched. The V gene's germline CDR1 is SNHLY and CDR2 FYNNEI. The CDR3 is CASSGGANNEQFF. The CDR3 DNA reads as TGTGCCAGTAGCGGGGGGGCGAACAATGAGCAGTTCTTC.

V is TRBV6-2 or TRBV6-3 and J is TRBJ2-2, with D possibly matching TRBD1 (6 bases). The CDR3 is 15 residues long. The germline V gene encodes CDR1 MNHEY and CDR2 SVGEGT. Trimming removed 6 bases from V and 7 bases from J, with 18 bases in between. The CDR3 DNA reads as TGTGCCAGCAGCCCCGCTTCAGGGGTGGGCGGGGAGCTGTTTTTT. Protein product: CASSPASGVGGELFF.

This clonotype was seen ten or more times. The CDR3 region is CASSLTTGGELFF. The CDR3 nucleotides read TGTGCCAGCAGCTTAACAACGGGGGGGGAGCTGTTTTTT. The chain is built from TRBV7-8 and TRBJ2-2, with D possibly matching TRBD2 (5 bases). Germline V CDR1 and CDR2: SGHVS, FQNEAQ. The CDR3 is made up of 13 amino acids. V lost 2 bases and J 8 bases, leaving 9 bases between the germline ends.

This clonotype was seen at least ten times. The chain has TRBV5-1 and TRBJ1-3; D not resolved. The V and J ends lost 5 bases and 0 bases respectively, with 15 bases between them. This CDR3 is built from 16 residues. Germline V gene lookup returns CDR1 SGHRS and CDR2 YFSETQ. The CDR3 sequence is CASSKRQVNSGNTIYF. Here the CDR3 DNA reads TGCGCCAGCAGTAAACGGCAAGTTAACTCTGGAAACACCATATATTTT.

This clonotype appeared a few times. This rearrangement joins TRBV6-1 to TRBJ1-5; maybe TRBD1 (5 bases). The germline V gene has CDR1 MNHNS and CDR2 SASEGT. This CDR3 contains 15 residues. Trimming shortened V by 3 bases and J by 0 bases, and 9 bases separated the two germline ends. The CDR3 DNA sequence: TGTGCCAGCAGTGACAGGGCTAATAGCAATCAGCCCCAGCATTTT. This encodes CASSDRANSNQPQHF.

Comment on this clonotype: Germline is not matched at one junction end, which may reflect a read error. V gene TRBV4-3 combines with J gene TRBJ2-7; 9 nucleotides align to TRBD1. There are 17 residues in the CDR3. Looked up from germline, CDR1 is LGHNA and CDR2 is YSLEER. The CDR3 nucleotides are TGCGCCAGCACCCAAGATGGGGGGCAGACAGGGGGATTGGAGCAGTACTTC. It encodes CASTQDGGQTGGLEQYF.

This clonotype came up many times. The chain recombines TRBV28 with TRBJ2-3; D remains unclear. Per the germline V gene, CDR1 is MDHEN and CDR2 is SYDVKM. The CDR3 contains 13 residues. Trimming cost V 7 bases and J 1 base, with 9 bases left between them. CDR3 loop: CASKLPGTDTQYF. CDR3 DNA sequence: TGTGCCAGCAAATTGCCGGGCACAGATACGCAGTATTTT. Full variable domain (remainder filled in from reference TRBV28 and TRBJ2-3): DVKVTQSSRYLVKRTGEKVFLECVQDMDHENMFWYRQDPGLGLRLIYFSYDVKMKEKGDIPEGYSVSREKKERFSLILESASTNQTSMYLCASKLPGTDTQYFGPGTRLTVL.

V usage is TRBV7-8 and J usage is TRBJ2-3; D gene uncertain. The germline CDR1 and CDR2 sequences are SGHVS and FQNEAQ. The CDR3 consists of 17 residues. V gave up 3 bases and J gave up 0 bases, with 16 bases separating them. The CDR3 loop is CASSFSPYGPSTDTQYF. The CDR3 DNA is TGTGCCAGCAGCTTTTCCCCTTACGGGCCTAGCACAGATACGCAGTATTTT.

This clonotype turned up a few times. This sequence joins TRBV7-9 and TRBJ2-7, with D tentatively TRBD1 (7 bases). Germline CDR1 is SEHNR and CDR2 is FQNEAQ (reference sequence). This CDR3 is built from 15 residues. The V gene lost 4 bases and the J gene lost 7 bases, with 20 bases spanning the gap. In DNA, the CDR3 is TGTGCCAGCAGCTCCTCCCTGGAGGGGGCGCTTGAGCAGTACTTC. Its protein is CASSSSLEGALEQYF.

This clonotype was seen at least ten times. V and J are TRBV6-1 and TRBJ2-3; 11 positions match TRBD2. Unmatched junction bases numbered 3, after V lost 7 bases and J lost 0 bases. Germline V gene data show CDR1 as MNHNS and CDR2 as SASEGT. CDR3 size: 15 residues. The CDR3: CASTWTSGSTDTQYF. The CDR3 DNA follows: TGTGCCAGCACCTGGACTAGCGGGAGCACAGATACGCAGTATTTT.

This clonotype showed up just a few times. The chain recombines TRBV3-1 with TRBJ2-3, with D unresolved. Looked up from germline, CDR1 is LGHDT and CDR2 is YNNKEL (reference sequence). The CDR3 is 15 residues long. Trimming removed 1 base at V and 1 base at J, with 9 bases between. The CDR3: CASSQVGIGTDTQYF. Written as DNA, the CDR3 is TGTGCCAGCAGCCAAGTAGGAATTGGCACAGATACGCAGTATTTT.

The chain carries TRBV24-1 and TRBJ2-3; D may be TRBD1 or TRBD2 (5 bases each). This CDR3 has 15 amino acids. Per the germline V gene, CDR1 is KGHDR and CDR2 is SFDVKD. V lost 0 bases and J lost 1, with 7 bases in between. CDR3 coding DNA: TGTGCCACCAGTGATTTGGGGACGGGCACAGATACGCAGTATTTT. Its translation is CATSDLGTGTDTQYF.

The table lists this clonotype with a few counts. The chain couples TRBV6-2 or TRBV6-3 to TRBJ2-1; TRBD1 matches 7 bases. The V gene end was trimmed by 1 base and the J gene end by 6 bases; junction bases not matched to a gene: 9. The CDR3 spans 16 residues. The V gene's germline CDR1 is MNHEY and CDR2 SVGEGT. The CDR3 bases are TGTGCCAGCAGTTACTGGGTGGGGGACAGAGCCAATGAGCAGTTCTTC. As protein: CASSYWVGDRANEQFF.

Only a few counts were recorded for this clonotype. This sequence joins TRBV20-1 and TRBJ2-3, with 8 bases lining up with TRBD2. CDR3 size: 16 residues. From germline, CDR1 is DFQATT and CDR2 SNEGSKA (reference sequence). Unmatched junction bases numbered 12, after V lost 3 bases and J lost 4 bases. CDR3 DNA sequence: TGCAGTGCTAGGCCTCCGGTAGCGGGGAGGGCAGATACGCAGTATTTT. Its translation is CSARPPVAGRADTQYF.

This clonotype was seen more than once but under ten times. The chain has TRBV12-3 or TRBV12-4 and TRBJ2-5, with TRBD2 matching 14 bases. CDR3 size: 15 residues. Losses at the gene ends were 5 bases for V and 5 bases for J; bases not matched to a gene: 4. The CDR3 here is CASSQGLAGVETQYF. In nucleotides, the CDR3 is TGTGCCAGCAGTCAGGGACTAGCGGGGGTGGAGACCCAGTACTTC.

As concerns this clonotype: A far larger clone is one nucleotide away, so this likely arose from a read error. The V call is TRBV11-3, the J call TRBJ2-7; possible D gene TRBD1, 5 bases. There are 13 residues in the CDR3. V lost 5 bases to trimming and J lost 3 bases, with 11 bases between them. Per germline, CDR1 SGHNT and CDR2 YENEEA. CDR3 sequence reads: CASSLGHGYEQYF. CDR3 sequence (DNA): TGTGCCAGCAGCCTCGGACACGGCTACGAGCAGTACTTC.

This clonotype came up many times. The rearrangement joins TRBV10-3 to TRBJ2-1; 7 nucleotides match TRBD1. With 4 bases clipped from V and 5 bases from J, the junction kept 2 bases outside the gene matches. This CDR3 region has 13 residues. Germline V gene sequence: CDR1 ENHRY, CDR2 SYGVKD. DNA of the CDR3: TGTGCCATCAGTGGTGGGACAGACAATGAGCAGTTCTTC. Protein product: CAISGGTDNEQFF.